This T cell receptor beta chain was found in a study of T cells after yellow fever vaccination. Across the study: In the case of low-cell-number fractions, SMART-Seq v4 Ultra Low Input was used for preparation. The study's findings and limits: A large majority of primary-vaccination clones showed up again after the booster (about 97% CD4, about 87% CD8). Weaker, the secondary response peaked sooner, at day 5 versus 15.

This clonotype was counted many times. Its antigen is not identified. A 5'RACE template-switching step, the method used to make TCR cDNA, added a universal primer site and UMIs. MiXCR was run by TCRdb on the 5' RACE reads, yielding one entry per CDR3 protein. The sample holds a few hundred thousand distinct CDR3 sequences, 15% to 20% seen once. This CDR3 region has 12 residues. V was clipped by 0 bases and J by 3 bases, with 0 bases between them. The germline gives CDR1 SGHTA, CDR2 FQGNSA. The sample here was PBMCs, taken 15 days after the yellow fever booster vaccination. The chain uses TRBV7-2 and TRBJ2-4; D gene ambiguous. The TCR comes from a man aged 25-40 years who received the YFV17D yellow fever vaccine. The CDR3 is CASSLAKNIQYF. For the CDR3, the DNA is TGTGCCAGCAGCTTAGCCAAAAACATTCAGTACTTC.